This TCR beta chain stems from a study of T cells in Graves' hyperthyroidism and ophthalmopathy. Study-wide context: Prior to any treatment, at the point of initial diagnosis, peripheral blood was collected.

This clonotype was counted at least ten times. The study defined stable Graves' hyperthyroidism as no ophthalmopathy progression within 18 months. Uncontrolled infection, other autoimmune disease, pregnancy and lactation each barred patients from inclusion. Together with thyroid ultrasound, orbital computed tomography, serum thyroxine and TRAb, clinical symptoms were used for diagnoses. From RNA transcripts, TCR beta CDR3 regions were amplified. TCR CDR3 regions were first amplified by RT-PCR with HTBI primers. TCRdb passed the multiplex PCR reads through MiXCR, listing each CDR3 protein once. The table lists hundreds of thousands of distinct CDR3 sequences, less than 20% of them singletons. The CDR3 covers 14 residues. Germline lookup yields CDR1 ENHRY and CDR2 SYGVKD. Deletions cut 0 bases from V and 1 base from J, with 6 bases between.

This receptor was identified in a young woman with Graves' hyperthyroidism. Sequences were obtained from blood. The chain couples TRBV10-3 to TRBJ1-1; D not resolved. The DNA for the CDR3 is TGTGCCATCAGTGAGTCGGAGGGGAACACTGAAGCTTTCTTT. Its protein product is CAISESEGNTEAFF.